Listed below are T cell receptor beta chains from one sample, sequenced in a study of T cell repertoires in cytomegalovirus infection. One entry per CDR3 protein, called by TCRdb with MiXCR from the reads. The data contain about 570,000 distinct CDR3 sequences, approximately 40% of them seen just once; the ten biggest clones take up over 45%. Their specific antigens are unknown. This material consisted of cultured PBMCs, taken from culture after CMV antigen stimulation. These receptors all stem from a human donor in good health (CMV status not recorded). Some clones in this sample may be carry-over from other donors' samples. Each CDR3 is given with its conserved first and last residue. The order of the fields is J gene, V gene, clone size, CDR3 protein. Part of the rows lack a size; the others show once, few, many or a class for expanded clones.

J: TRBJ2-3; V: TRBV2; size: few; CDR3: CASGRGLAGGHTQYF
J: TRBJ1-4; V: TRBV10-3; size: NA; CDR3: CAIRPGTGVNEKLFF
J: TRBJ2-1; V: TRBV7-9; size: NA; CDR3: CASSTPGLAGREQFF
J: TRBJ1-1; V: TRBV12-3/TRBV12-4; size: few; CDR3: CASSLIGTGYLDTEAFF
J: TRBJ2-5; V: TRBV11-2; size: few; CDR3: CASSSGTFYSQETQYF
J: TRBJ2-2; V: TRBV29-1; size: NA; CDR3: CSAFGGTGELFF
J: TRBJ2-7; V: TRBV19; size: NA; CDR3: CASSISAGVGSEQYF
J: TRBJ2-7; V: TRBV6-2/TRBV6-3; size: few; CDR3: CASSWASGGTYEQYF
J: TRBJ2-2; V: TRBV15; size: NA; CDR3: CATSRHRVGELFF
J: TRBJ2-3; V: TRBV11-3; size: few; CDR3: CASSLGQPLHTQYF
J: TRBJ1-2; V: TRBV14; size: few; CDR3: CASSQNDPRRGGDYGYTF
J: TRBJ2-5; V: TRBV2; size: NA; CDR3: CACKGGGETQYF
J: TRBJ1-5; V: TRBV7-2; size: few; CDR3: CASSSAVQNQPQHF
J: TRBJ2-3; V: TRBV7-2; size: few; CDR3: CASSSKGTPRETDTQYF
J: TRBJ2-5; V: TRBV4-2; size: NA; CDR3: CASSQDGRGELETQYF
J: TRBJ2-6; V: TRBV10-3; size: few; CDR3: CAIRAAAFGANVLTF
J: TRBJ2-1; V: TRBV11-3; size: few; CDR3: CASSLDPRPYNEQFF
J: TRBJ2-1; V: TRBV6-1; size: NA; CDR3: CASRLVWLADPSSYNEQFF
J: TRBJ2-1; V: TRBV7-2; size: many; CDR3: CASTISPPLGNEQFF
J: TRBJ2-5; V: TRBV7-8; size: few; CDR3: CASSFSLLSGGETQYF
J: TRBJ2-5; V: TRBV7-6; size: few; CDR3: CASSLSVRRWETQYF
J: TRBJ2-1; V: TRBV19; size: NA; CDR3: CASSISGTARWASSQFF
J: TRBJ1-1; V: TRBV6-1; size: few; CDR3: CASSPRTGRMNTEAFF
J: TRBJ2-3; V: TRBV10-1; size: many; CDR3: CASSEYWTSGGSTDTQYF
J: TRBJ2-7; V: TRBV7-2; size: few; CDR3: CASSLASSATYEQYF
J: TRBJ2-7; V: TRBV11-2; size: NA; CDR3: CASSLGKDFRYEQYF
J: TRBJ2-5; V: TRBV19; size: NA; CDR3: CASSIGGGYQETQYF
J: TRBJ1-5; V: TRBV6-1; size: NA; CDR3: CASHPRGSSNQPQHF
J: TRBJ2-7; V: TRBV12-3/TRBV12-4; size: NA; CDR3: CASSFLVEQYF
J: TRBJ2-3; V: TRBV7-2; size: NA; CDR3: CASSPGSSDTQYF
J: TRBJ2-7; V: TRBV4-1; size: NA; CDR3: CASSPLPGLADFTSYEQYF
J: TRBJ2-1; V: TRBV12-3/TRBV12-4; size: NA; CDR3: CASWLAGHYNEQFF
J: TRBJ2-5; V: TRBV6-2/TRBV6-3; size: NA; CDR3: CASRISGGGETQYF
J: TRBJ1-1; V: TRBV25-1; size: NA; CDR3: CASSEDRGPGRAFF
J: TRBJ1-2; V: TRBV7-2; size: NA; CDR3: CASSLVSRDYGYTF
J: TRBJ1-4; V: TRBV20-1; size: NA; CDR3: CSARDRRRVGEKLFF
J: TRBJ1-3; V: TRBV7-6; size: NA; CDR3: CASSATGGASNTIYF
J: TRBJ1-6; V: TRBV5-6; size: NA; CDR3: CASSLAGRPNSPLHF
J: TRBJ2-5; V: TRBV5-4; size: NA; CDR3: CASSLGVHTGGTQYF
J: TRBJ2-2; V: TRBV12-3/TRBV12-4; size: NA; CDR3: CASWGGNRHTGELFF
J: TRBJ1-3; V: TRBV12-5; size: NA; CDR3: CASGVPPPGGNTIYF
J: TRBJ1-1; V: TRBV12-3/TRBV12-4; size: once; CDR3: CASSLLPETEAFF
J: TRBJ1-5; V: TRBV4-2; size: NA; CDR3: CASSQDSNQPQHF
J: TRBJ2-7; V: TRBV7-2; size: NA; CDR3: CASSPPGGTYEQDF
J: TRBJ2-3; V: TRBV27; size: once; CDR3: CASRPGTGFVDTQYF
J: TRBJ1-1; V: TRBV7-8; size: NA; CDR3: CASSPGGLPAAEAFF
J: TRBJ2-1; V: TRBV5-5; size: NA; CDR3: CASSLQSQGDNEQFF
J: TRBJ1-1; V: TRBV12-3/TRBV12-4; size: NA; CDR3: CASSLAWREAFF
J: TRBJ2-1; V: TRBV10-3; size: NA; CDR3: CATTSGRAGSYNEQFF
J: TRBJ1-5; V: TRBV6-6; size: NA; CDR3: CASSSLGGNPQHF
J: TRBJ1-3; V: TRBV7-9; size: NA; CDR3: CASSFERGQGDTIYF
J: TRBJ1-5; V: TRBV12-3/TRBV12-4; size: NA; CDR3: CASSLVGGRSNQPQHF
J: TRBJ2-3; V: TRBV25-1; size: NA; CDR3: CASRPPSGQGTDTQYF
J: TRBJ1-4; V: TRBV7-6; size: NA; CDR3: CASSLAGTGEAKLFF